Described below is a single TCR beta chain sequence and its context. Its cognate antigen has yet to be identified. No much larger clonotype is one base removed from it; base qualities were not supplied. These data come from a study of T-cell reconstitution after alpha-beta-depleted transplantation in children (dated by TCRdb to about 2016). With regard to the full study: T-cell immune reconstitution after TCRalphabeta/CD19-depleted allogeneic hematopoietic cell transplantation in children was quantitatively tracked in the study by means of TCR repertoire profiling.

The library came from PCR. For sequencing, an Illumina HiSeq 2500 was employed. Molecular barcoding was employed in the preparation of TCR libraries, with unique molecular identifiers being used to normalize TCRbeta repertoire quantification. In TCRdb, the public reads were trimmed at Q25 with fastp and aligned with MiXCR, with productive beta chains retained. Rows are unified per CDR3 protein, each entry keeping the most common DNA and genes. Present in this sample are approximately 270,000 distinct CDR3 sequences, 9.9% of which were seen just once. 10% of the sample is taken by the ten largest. The receptor comes from a human donor who donated a stem cell graft to a child with SCID. Sequenced here: PBMCs from the stem cell graft donor, sampled from the stem cell graft.

The DNA sequence is as follows: TGTGCCAGCAGTTTTGGGCAGATACAAATCACAGATACGCAGTATTTT. This yields the protein CASSFGQIQITDTQYF. In this chain, TRBV12-3 or TRBV12-4 is recombined with TRBJ2-3; no D gene call is confident. A distance of 15 bases separates the germline ends of V and J, which lose 3 bases and 2 bases respectively. CDR3 length: 16 amino acids, cysteine to phenylalanine. Of all the DNA, just the CDR3 is kept, 48 bases in frame from base 1.